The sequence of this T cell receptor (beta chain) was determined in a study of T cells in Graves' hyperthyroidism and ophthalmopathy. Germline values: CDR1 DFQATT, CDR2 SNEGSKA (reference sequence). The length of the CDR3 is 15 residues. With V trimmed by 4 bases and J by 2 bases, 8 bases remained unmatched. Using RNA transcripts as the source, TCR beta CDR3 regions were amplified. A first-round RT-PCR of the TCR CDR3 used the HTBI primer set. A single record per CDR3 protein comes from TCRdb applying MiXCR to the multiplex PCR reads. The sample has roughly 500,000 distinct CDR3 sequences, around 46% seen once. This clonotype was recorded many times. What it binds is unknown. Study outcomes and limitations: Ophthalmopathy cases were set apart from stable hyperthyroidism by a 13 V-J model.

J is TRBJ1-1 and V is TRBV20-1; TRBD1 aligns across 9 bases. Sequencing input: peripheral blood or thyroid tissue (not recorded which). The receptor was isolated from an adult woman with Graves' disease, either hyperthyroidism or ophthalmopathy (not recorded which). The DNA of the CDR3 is TGCAGTGCTACAAGGACAGGGGTTGGAAACACTGAAGCTTTCTTT. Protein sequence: CSATRTGVGNTEAFF.